The entry that follows covers one T cell receptor beta chain sequence. The antigen remains unidentified. Germline assignment: CDR1 LNHNV and CDR2 YYDKDF (reference sequence). The length of the CDR3 is 15 residues. Trimming took off 5 bases at V and 2 bases at J, with 16 bases between the two ends. This entry belongs to a study of T cell responses to AZD1222 COVID-19 vaccine. Notes on the study in general: Rises in breadth and depth of Spike-specific TCRs came after two AZD1222 doses. Repertoires were collected only later (after the peak T cell response had occurred).

Some clones are missing from TCRdb's copy, which holds only in-frame ones; the method was immunoSEQ multiplex PCR. The sample holds fewer than 120,000 clones, about 95% seen once. The input for sequencing was peripheral blood, taken 28 days after the second AZD1222 dose. This chain connects TRBV15 to TRBJ2-7; D possibly corresponds to TRBD2 (5 bases). This sequence originates from an adult who received the AZD1222 COVID-19 vaccine. The CDR3 loop reads CATSPEVGGTYEQYF. CDR3 DNA: TGTGCCACCAGCCCGGAGGTTGGCGGTACCTACGAGCAGTACTTC. The variable domain in full, completed from reference TRBV15 and TRBJ2-7, reads DAMVIQNPRYQVTQFGKPVTLSCSQTLNHNVMYWYQQKSSQAPKLLFHYYDKDFNNEADTPDNFQSRRPNTSFCFLDIRSPGLGDTAMYLCATSPEVGGTYEQYFGPGTRLTVT.